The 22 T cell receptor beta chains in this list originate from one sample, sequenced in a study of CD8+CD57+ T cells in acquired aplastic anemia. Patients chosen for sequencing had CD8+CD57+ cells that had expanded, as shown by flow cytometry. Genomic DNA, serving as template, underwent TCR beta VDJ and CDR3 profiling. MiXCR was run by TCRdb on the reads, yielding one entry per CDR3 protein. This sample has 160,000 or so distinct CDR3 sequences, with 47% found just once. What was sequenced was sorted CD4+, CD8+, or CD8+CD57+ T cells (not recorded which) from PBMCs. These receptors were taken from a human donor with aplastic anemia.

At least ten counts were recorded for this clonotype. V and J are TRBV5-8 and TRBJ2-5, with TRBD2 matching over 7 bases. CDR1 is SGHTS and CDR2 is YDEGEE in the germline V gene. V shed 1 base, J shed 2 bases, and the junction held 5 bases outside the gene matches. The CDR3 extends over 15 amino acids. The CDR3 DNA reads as TGTGCCAGCAGCTTGCGGGGGAGGGGTCAAGAGACCCAGTACTTC. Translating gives CASSLRGRGQETQYF.

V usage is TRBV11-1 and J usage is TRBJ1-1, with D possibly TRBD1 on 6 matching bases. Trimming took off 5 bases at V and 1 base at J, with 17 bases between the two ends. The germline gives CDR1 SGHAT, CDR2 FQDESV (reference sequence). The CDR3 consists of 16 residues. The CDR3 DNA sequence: TGTGCCAGCAGCCTACAGGGTTTAATCCCGAACACTGAAGCTTTCTTT. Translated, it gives CASSLQGLIPNTEAFF.

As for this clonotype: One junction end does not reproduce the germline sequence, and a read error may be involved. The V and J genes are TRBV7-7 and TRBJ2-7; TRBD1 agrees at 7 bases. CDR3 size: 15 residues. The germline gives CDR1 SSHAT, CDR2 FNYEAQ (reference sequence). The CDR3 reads CASSPSDRETDEQYF. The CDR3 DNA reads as TGTGCTAGCAGCCCCAGTGACAGGGAGACGGACGAGCAGTACTTC.

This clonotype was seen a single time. DNA for the CDR3: TGTGCCAGCTCCCAGAGGGGCGGACAAGAGACCCAGTACTTC. Its protein product is CASSQRGGQETQYF. The chain employs TRBV7-3 and TRBJ2-5, with D tentatively TRBD1 or TRBD2 (5 bases each). The CDR3 has 14 amino acids. The ends were cut back, 8 bases at V and 2 bases at J, with 15 bases in the middle. From germline, CDR1 is SGHTA and CDR2 FQGTGA.

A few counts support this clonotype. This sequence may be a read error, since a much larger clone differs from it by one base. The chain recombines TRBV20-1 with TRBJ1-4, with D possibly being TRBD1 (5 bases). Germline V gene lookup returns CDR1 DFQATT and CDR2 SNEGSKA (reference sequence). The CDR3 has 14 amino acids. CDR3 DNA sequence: TGCGGTTTAAGGGGCGTCGCAGTTAATGAAAAACTGTTTTTT. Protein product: CGLRGVAVNEKLFF.

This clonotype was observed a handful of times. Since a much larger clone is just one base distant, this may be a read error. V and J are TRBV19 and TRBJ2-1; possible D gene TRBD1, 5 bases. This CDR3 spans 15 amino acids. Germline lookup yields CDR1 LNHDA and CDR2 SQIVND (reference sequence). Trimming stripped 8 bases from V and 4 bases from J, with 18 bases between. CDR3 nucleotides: TGTGCCAGTCTCGAGACAGTTGGCTTTTACAATGAGCAGTTCTTC. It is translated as CASLETVGFYNEQFF. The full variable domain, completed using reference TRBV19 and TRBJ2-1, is DGGITQSPKYLFRKEGQNVTLSCEQNLNHDAMYWYRQDPGQGLRLIYYSQIVNDFQKGDIAEGYSVSREKKESFPLTVTSAQKNPTAFYLCASLETVGFYNEQFFGPGTRLTVL.

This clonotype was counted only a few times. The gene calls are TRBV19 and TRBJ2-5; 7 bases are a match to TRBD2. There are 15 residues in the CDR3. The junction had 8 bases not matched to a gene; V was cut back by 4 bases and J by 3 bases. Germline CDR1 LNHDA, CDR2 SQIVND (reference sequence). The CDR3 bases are TGTGCCAGTAGTAGGACTCGGGGAGGGAAAGAGACCCAGTACTTC. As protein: CASSRTRGGKETQYF.

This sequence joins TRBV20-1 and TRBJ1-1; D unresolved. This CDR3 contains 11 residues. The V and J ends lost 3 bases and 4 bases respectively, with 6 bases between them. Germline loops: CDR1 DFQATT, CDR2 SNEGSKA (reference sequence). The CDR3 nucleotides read TGCAGTGCTAGCTTTGGCACTGAAGCTTTCTTT. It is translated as CSASFGTEAFF.

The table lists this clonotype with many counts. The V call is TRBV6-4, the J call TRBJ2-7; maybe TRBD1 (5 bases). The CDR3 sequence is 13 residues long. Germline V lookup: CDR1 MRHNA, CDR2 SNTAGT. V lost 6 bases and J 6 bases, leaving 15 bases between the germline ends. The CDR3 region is CASSQGLFTEQYF. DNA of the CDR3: TGTGCCAGCAGCCAGGGTTTATTTACCGAGCAGTACTTC.

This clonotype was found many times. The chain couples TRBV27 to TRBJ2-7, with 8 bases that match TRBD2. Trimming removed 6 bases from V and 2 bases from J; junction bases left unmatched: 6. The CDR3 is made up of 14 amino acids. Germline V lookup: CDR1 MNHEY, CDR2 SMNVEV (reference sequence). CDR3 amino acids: CASRVPGLAYEQYF. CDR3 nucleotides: TGTGCCAGCAGAGTGCCGGGACTAGCCTACGAGCAGTACTTC.

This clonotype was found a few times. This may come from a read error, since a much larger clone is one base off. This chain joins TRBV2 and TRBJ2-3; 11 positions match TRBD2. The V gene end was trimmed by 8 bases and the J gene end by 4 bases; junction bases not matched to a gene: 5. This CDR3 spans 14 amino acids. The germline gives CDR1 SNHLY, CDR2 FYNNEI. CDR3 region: CASGGGLAADTQYF. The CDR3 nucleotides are TGTGCCAGCGGCGGGGGACTAGCGGCAGATACGCAGTATTTT.

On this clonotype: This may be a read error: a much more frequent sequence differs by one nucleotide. For the CDR3, the DNA is TGTGCCGGCAGCGACAGCGGGGGGTACCAAGAGACCCAGTACTTC. It codes for CAGSDSGGYQETQYF. The chain uses TRBV9 and TRBJ2-5, with 9 bases identical to TRBD2. The CDR3 is 15 residues long. Germline V gene lookup returns CDR1 SGDLS and CDR2 YYNGEE.

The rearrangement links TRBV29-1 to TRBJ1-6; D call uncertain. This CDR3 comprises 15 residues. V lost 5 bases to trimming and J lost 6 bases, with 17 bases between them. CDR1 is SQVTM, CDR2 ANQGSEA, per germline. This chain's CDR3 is CSVRPGSEANSPLHF. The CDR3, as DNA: TGCAGCGTTCGCCCAGGCTCTGAAGCTAATTCACCCCTCCACTTT. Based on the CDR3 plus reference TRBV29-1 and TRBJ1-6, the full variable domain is SAVISQKPSRDICQRGTSLTIQCQVDSQVTMMFWYRQQPGQSLTLIATANQGSEATYESGFVIDKFPISRPNLTFSTLTVSNMSPEDSSIYLCSVRPGSEANSPLHFGNGTRLTVT.

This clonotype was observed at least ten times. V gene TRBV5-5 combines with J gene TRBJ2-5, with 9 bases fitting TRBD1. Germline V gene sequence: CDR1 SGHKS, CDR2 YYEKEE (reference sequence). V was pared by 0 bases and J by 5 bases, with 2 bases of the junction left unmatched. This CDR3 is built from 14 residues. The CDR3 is CASSLEGQGETQYF. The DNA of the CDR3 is TGTGCCAGCAGCTTGGAGGGACAGGGCGAGACCCAGTACTTC.

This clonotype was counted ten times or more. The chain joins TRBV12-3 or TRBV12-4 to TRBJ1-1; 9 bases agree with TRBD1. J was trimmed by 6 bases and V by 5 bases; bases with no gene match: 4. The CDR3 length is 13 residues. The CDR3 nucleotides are TGTGCCAGCAGTCCGGGACAGGGATCTGAAGCTTTCTTT. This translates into CASSPGQGSEAFF.

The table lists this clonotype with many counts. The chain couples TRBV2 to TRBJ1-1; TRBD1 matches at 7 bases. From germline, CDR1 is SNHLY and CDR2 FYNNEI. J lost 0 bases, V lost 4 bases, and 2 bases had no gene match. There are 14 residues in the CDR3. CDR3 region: CASSVGTVNTEAFF. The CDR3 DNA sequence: TGTGCCAGCAGTGTCGGGACAGTGAACACTGAAGCTTTCTTT. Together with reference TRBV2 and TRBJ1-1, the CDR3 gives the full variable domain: EPEVTQTPSHQVTQMGQEVILRCVPISNHLYFYWYRQILGQKVEFLVSFYNNEISEKSEIFDDQFSVERPDGSNFTLKIRSTKLEDSAMYFCASSVGTVNTEAFFGQGTRLTVV.

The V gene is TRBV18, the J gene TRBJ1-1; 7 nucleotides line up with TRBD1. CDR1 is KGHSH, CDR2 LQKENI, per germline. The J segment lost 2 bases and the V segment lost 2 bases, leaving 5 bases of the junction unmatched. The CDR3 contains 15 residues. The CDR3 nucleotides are TGTGCCAGCTCACCAGTCGGGGACAGAAACACTGAAGCTTTCTTT. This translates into CASSPVGDRNTEAFF.

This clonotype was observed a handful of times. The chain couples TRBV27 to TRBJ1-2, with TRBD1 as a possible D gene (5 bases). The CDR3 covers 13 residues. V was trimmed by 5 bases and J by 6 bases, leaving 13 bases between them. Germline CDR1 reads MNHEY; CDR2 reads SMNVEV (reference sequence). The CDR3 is CASSTKVQDGYTF. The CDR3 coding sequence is TGTGCCAGCAGTACAAAGGTACAGGATGGCTACACCTTC.

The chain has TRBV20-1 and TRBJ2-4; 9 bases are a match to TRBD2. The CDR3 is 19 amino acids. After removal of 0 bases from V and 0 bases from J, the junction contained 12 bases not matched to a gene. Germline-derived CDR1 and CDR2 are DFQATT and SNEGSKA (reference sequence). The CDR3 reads CSARDLRAGGPQAKNIQYF. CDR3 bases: TGCAGTGCTAGAGACTTGAGAGCGGGAGGTCCCCAAGCCAAAAACATTCAGTACTTC.

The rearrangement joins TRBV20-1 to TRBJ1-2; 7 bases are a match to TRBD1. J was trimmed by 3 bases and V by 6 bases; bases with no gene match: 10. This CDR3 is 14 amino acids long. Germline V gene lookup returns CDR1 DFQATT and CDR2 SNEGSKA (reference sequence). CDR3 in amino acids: CSAPQGPTYYGYTF. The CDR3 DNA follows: TGCAGTGCCCCACAGGGGCCTACATACTATGGCTACACCTTC.

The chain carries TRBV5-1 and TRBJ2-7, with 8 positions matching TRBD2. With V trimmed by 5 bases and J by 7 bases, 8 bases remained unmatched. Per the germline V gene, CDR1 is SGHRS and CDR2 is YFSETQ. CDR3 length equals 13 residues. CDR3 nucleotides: TGCGCCAGCAGACAACTAGCGGATGGGGAGCAGTACTTC. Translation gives CASRQLADGEQYF.

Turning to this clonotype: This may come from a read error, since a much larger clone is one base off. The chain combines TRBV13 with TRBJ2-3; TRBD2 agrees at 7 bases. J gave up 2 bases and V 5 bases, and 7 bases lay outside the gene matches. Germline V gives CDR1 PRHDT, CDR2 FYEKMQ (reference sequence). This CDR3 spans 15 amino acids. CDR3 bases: TGTGCCAGCAGCCTGGGGACTAACCTCACAGATACGCAGTATTTT. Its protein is CASSLGTNLTDTQYF.